This T cell receptor (beta chain) is from a study of identical twins. Overall study findings and caveats: Those out-of-frame alpha sequences shared by twins showed an excess of low generation probability.

TCRdb itself ran the 5' RACE reads through MiXCR, one entry per CDR3 protein. The sample lists approximately 410,000 distinct CDR3 sequences, approximately 17% occurring once. This clonotype was seen many times. The antigen remains unidentified. Among all donors, each was a healthy Caucasian. The receptor comes from a man aged 50 or older in good health. The source material was naive T cells sorted from blood.

The CDR3 DNA follows: TGTGCCAGCAGCTTACAGGGGGCTGTATCCTACGAGCAGTACTTC. Translated, it gives CASSLQGAVSYEQYF. This rearrangement joins TRBV7-2 to TRBJ2-7, with 8 bases identical to TRBD1. The CDR3 has 15 residues. CDR1 is SGHTA and CDR2 is FQGNSA in the germline V gene. Trimming took 2 bases from V and 1 from J; bases not matched to a gene: 4.